These 16 T cell receptor beta chains were all obtained from the same sample, sequenced in a study of blood T cell repertoires in COVID-19. The assay was immunoSEQ multiplex PCR, and TCRdb's table has in-frame clones only and misses some. The repertoire has fewer than 250,000 clones, around 84% of them found once; the top ten carry under 14%. The specimen sequenced was peripheral blood. These receptors all come from a man between 45 and 60 years old with COVID-19, enrolled during active disease.

This rearrangement joins TRBV9 to TRBJ2-7; 8 nucleotides match TRBD2. The CDR3 contains 14 residues. After removal of 4 bases from V and 3 bases from J, the junction contained 6 bases not matched to a gene. From germline, CDR1 is SGDLS and CDR2 YYNGEE. In DNA, the CDR3 is TGTGCCAGCAGCACAGCCGGGACTAGCTACGAGCAGTACTTC. Translation: CASSTAGTSYEQYF.

This chain links TRBV6-5 with TRBJ1-1; 9 positions match TRBD1. This CDR3 region has 13 residues. V gave up 6 bases and J gave up 6 bases; unmatched junction bases: 5. Per germline, CDR1 MNHEY and CDR2 SVGAGI. CDR3 sequence: CASRTGGYPEAFF. CDR3 nucleotide sequence: TGTGCCAGCAGGACAGGGGGTTATCCTGAAGCTTTCTTT.

This rearrangement joins TRBV6-2 or TRBV6-3 to TRBJ2-7, with a possible D match to TRBD2 (7 bases). The CDR3 sequence is 16 residues long. Trimming stripped 2 bases from V and 3 bases from J, with 17 bases between. The germline gives CDR1 MNHEY, CDR2 SVGEGT. The CDR3 here is CASSYPTGGHSYEQYF. CDR3 nucleotide sequence: TGTGCCAGCAGTTACCCGACGGGGGGACACAGCTACGAGCAGTACTTC.

The chain uses TRBV15 and TRBJ2-5, with 7 bases identical to TRBD1. Looked up from germline, CDR1 is LNHNV and CDR2 is YYDKDF (reference sequence). CDR3 length: 14 amino acids. Unmatched junction bases numbered 6, after V lost 1 base and J lost 7 bases. CDR3: CATSRATGAATQYF. The CDR3 nucleotides are TGTGCCACCAGCAGAGCCACAGGGGCCGCGACCCAGTACTTC.

This clone was counted once. The gene calls are TRBV4-2 and TRBJ2-3, with 8 bases that match TRBD2. Germline assignment: CDR1 LGHNA and CDR2 YNFKEQ. Trimming took 1 base from V and 0 from J; bases not matched to a gene: 3. The CDR3 contains 16 residues. CDR3 nucleotide sequence: TGTGCCAGCAGCCAAGCGGGGGGGTCTAGCACAGATACGCAGTATTTT. This translates into CASSQAGGSSTDTQYF.

As DNA, the CDR3 is TGTGCCAGCACGAAGGGACAGGGAGATGGCTACACCTTC. Translation gives CASTKGQGDGYTF. This chain joins TRBV6-5 and TRBJ1-2; 9 positions agree with TRBD1. This CDR3 region has 13 residues. V lost 7 bases to trimming and J lost 6 bases; unmatched junction nucleotides: 6. Germline-derived CDR1 and CDR2 are MNHEY and SVGAGI.

The CDR3 loop reads CASSSTLGGLAGADRELFF. CDR3 DNA: TGTGCCAGCAGCTCAACTCTAGGGGGGCTAGCGGGGGCAGATAGGGAGCTGTTTTTT. The chain couples TRBV7-2 to TRBJ2-2; 10 bases line up with TRBD2. Germline values: CDR1 SGHTA, CDR2 FQGNSA. This CDR3 is 19 amino acids long. With 4 bases clipped from V and 9 bases from J, the junction kept 20 bases outside the gene matches.

The rearrangement joins TRBV7-9 to TRBJ2-7; possible D gene TRBD1, 5 bases. The CDR3 has 15 amino acids. V was shortened by 5 bases and J by 0 bases, with 14 bases between the two germline ends. Germline V CDR1 and CDR2: SEHNR, FQNEAQ (reference sequence). The CDR3 region has the DNA TGTGCCAGCAGCCCAGGGCAGGCCAGCTCCTACGAGCAGTACTTC. Encoded protein: CASSPGQASSYEQYF.

The V and J genes are TRBV28 and TRBJ1-1; a weak D match, TRBD1 (5 bases). The V gene lost 6 bases and the J gene lost 4 bases, with 9 bases spanning the gap. The CDR3 covers 12 residues. Germline V gene sequence: CDR1 MDHEN, CDR2 SYDVKM. The CDR3 nucleotides are TGTGCCAGCAGCTCTACAGGCACTGAAGCTTTCTTT. Translation: CASSSTGTEAFF. Full variable domain (rest looked up from reference TRBV28 and TRBJ1-1): DVKVTQSSRYLVKRTGEKVFLECVQDMDHENMFWYRQDPGLGLRLIYFSYDVKMKEKGDIPEGYSVSREKKERFSLILESASTNQTSMYLCASSSTGTEAFFGQGTRLTVV.

Concerning this clone: Other nucleotide sequences from this sample produce the same CDR3. The chain carries TRBV6-5 and TRBJ2-1; 7 nucleotides line up with TRBD2. V trimming: 10 bases; J trimming: 6 bases; junction bases outside the gene matches: 15. The CDR3 extends over 15 amino acids. The germline gives CDR1 MNHEY, CDR2 SVGAGI. The CDR3 sequence is CATRREGGRGNEQFF. CDR3 in DNA: TGTGCCACGCGGCGAGAGGGCGGGAGAGGCAATGAGCAGTTCTTC.

This chain joins TRBV2 and TRBJ2-3; D is uncertain. This CDR3 has 12 residues. CDR1 is SNHLY, CDR2 FYNNEI, per germline. V gave up 4 bases and J gave up 7 bases, with 9 bases separating them. This CDR3 reads CASSAQANTQYF. In nucleotides, the CDR3 is TGTGCCAGCAGTGCCCAGGCGAATACGCAGTATTTT.

V and J are TRBV9 and TRBJ2-1; maybe TRBD1 (6 bases). This CDR3 is 15 amino acids long. Germline V gene data show CDR1 as SGDLS and CDR2 as YYNGEE. V lost 0 bases and J 9 bases, leaving 16 bases between the germline ends. The CDR3 nucleotides are TGTGCCAGCAGCGTAGTCGTTGGGGGCGCGGGTGAGCAGTTCTTC. Amino acid sequence: CASSVVVGGAGEQFF.

The chain combines TRBV5-1 with TRBJ2-2; TRBD2 matches at 8 bases. Germline V gives CDR1 SGHRS, CDR2 YFSETQ. The CDR3 loop spans 17 amino acids. V dropped 1 base and J dropped 6; count of bases not matched to a gene: 11. Written as DNA, the CDR3 is TGCGCCAGCAGCTTGTTTACCAGCGGGAGCTCGGCCGGGGAGCTGTTTTTT. Protein product: CASSLFTSGSSAGELFF.

As concerns this clone: Other DNA sequences in the same sample also yield this CDR3. This chain connects TRBV7-9 to TRBJ1-5; TRBD1 is a possible D gene (5 bases). V was cut by 5 bases and J by 4 bases, with 6 bases left in between. The germline V gene encodes CDR1 SEHNR and CDR2 FQNEAQ (reference sequence). The CDR3 covers 12 residues. The CDR3 spells CASSRGNQPQHF. CDR3 DNA sequence: TGTGCCAGCAGCCGGGGGAATCAGCCCCAGCATTTT. Variable domain in full (rest from reference TRBV7-9 and TRBJ1-5): DTGVSQNPRHKITKRGQNVTFRCDPISEHNRLYWYRQTLGQGPEFLTYFQNEAQLEKSRLLSDRFSAERPKGSFSTLEIQRTEQGDSAMYLCASSRGNQPQHFGDGTRLSIL.

The chain has TRBV18 and TRBJ1-4; no firm D call. Germline CDR1 reads KGHSH; CDR2 reads LQKENI. Between the trimmed V and J ends, which lost 4 bases and 1 base, there was a span of 4 bases. This CDR3 region has 13 residues. CDR3 loop: CASSRETNEKLFF. The CDR3 DNA follows: TGTGCCAGCTCACGCGAAACTAATGAAAAACTGTTTTTT.

The rearrangement joins TRBV6-2 or TRBV6-3 to TRBJ2-3; 7 bases are a match to TRBD1. Germline loops: CDR1 MNHEY, CDR2 SVGEGT. J was trimmed by 4 bases and V by 3 bases; bases with no gene match: 4. The CDR3 is made up of 14 amino acids. The CDR3 nucleotides read TGTGCCAGCAGTTATCGACAGGGTCCAGATACGCAGTATTTT. It encodes CASSYRQGPDTQYF.